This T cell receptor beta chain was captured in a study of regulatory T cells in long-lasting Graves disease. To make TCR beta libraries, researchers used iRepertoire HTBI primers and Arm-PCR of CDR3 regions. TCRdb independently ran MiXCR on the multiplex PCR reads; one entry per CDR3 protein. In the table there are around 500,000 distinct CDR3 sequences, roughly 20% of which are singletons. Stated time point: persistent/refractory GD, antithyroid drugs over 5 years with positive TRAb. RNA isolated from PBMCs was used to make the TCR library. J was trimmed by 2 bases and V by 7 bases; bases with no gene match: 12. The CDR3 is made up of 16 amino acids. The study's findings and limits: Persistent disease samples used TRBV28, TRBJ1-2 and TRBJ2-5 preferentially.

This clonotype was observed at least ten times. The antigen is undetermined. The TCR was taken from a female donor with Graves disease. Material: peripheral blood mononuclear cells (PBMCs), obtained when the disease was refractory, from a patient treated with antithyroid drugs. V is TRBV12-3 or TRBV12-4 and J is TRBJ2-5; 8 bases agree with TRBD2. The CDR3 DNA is TGTGCCAGCACCCTGCGGGGGGTAGCACTACAAGAGACCCAGTACTTC. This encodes CASTLRGVALQETQYF.